This T cell receptor beta chain derives from a study of STAT5B mutations in CD4+ large granular lymphocyte leukemia. Study results and limitations: No patients shared main leukemic clonotypes, though 20% to 25% appeared at low frequency elsewhere. Top patient clones used TRBV06 genes more often: 8/27 versus 2/35 in controls.

As concerns this clone: What it recognizes is unknown.

V shed 4 bases and J shed 3 bases, with 15 bases lying between them. The germline V gene encodes CDR1 ENHRY and CDR2 SYGVKD. The CDR3 contains 15 residues. The assay was immunoSEQ multiplex PCR, and TCRdb's table has in-frame clones only and misses some. In the table there are roughly 48,000 clones, about 70% of which are singletons. The sample taken for sequencing was CD4+ T cells from blood buffy coats. The V and J genes are TRBV10-3 and TRBJ1-2, with unresolved D. The sequence derives from a human donor in good health. CDR3 nucleotides: TGTGCCATCAGTGCAGCAGACGGGAGTTACTATGGCTACACCTTC. Translating it yields CAISAADGSYYGYTF.